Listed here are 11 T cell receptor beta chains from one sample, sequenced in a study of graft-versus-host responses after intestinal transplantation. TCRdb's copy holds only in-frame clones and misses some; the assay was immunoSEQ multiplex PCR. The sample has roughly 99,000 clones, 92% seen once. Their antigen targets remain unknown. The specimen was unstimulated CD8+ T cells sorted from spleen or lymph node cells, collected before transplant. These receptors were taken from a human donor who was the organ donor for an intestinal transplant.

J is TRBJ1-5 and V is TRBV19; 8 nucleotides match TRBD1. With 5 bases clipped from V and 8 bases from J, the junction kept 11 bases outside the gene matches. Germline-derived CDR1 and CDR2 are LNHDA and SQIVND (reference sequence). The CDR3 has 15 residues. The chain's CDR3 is CASSEDTGGLEPQHF. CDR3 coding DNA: TGTGCCAGTAGTGAAGACACAGGGGGTTTGGAGCCCCAGCATTTT.

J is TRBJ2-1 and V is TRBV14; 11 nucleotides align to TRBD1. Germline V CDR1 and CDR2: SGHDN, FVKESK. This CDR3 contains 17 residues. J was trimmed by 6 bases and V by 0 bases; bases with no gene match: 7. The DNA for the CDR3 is TGTGCCAGCAGCCAAGAGATCGGGACAGGGGGGCTCAATGAGCAGTTCTTC. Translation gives CASSQEIGTGGLNEQFF.

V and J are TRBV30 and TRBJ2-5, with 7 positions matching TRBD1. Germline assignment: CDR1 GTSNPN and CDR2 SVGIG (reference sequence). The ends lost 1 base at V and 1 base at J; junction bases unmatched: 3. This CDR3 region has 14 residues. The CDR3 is CAWSGGQPQETQYF. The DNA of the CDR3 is TGTGCCTGGAGTGGGGGACAGCCCCAAGAGACCCAGTACTTC.

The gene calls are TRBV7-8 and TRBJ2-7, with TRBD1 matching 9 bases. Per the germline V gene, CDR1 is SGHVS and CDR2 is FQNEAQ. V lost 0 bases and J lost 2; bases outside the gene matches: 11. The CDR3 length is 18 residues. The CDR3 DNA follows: TGTGCCAGCAGCTTAGCGTTTACGGGACAGGGAAATGCCTACGAGCAGTACTTC. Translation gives CASSLAFTGQGNAYEQYF.

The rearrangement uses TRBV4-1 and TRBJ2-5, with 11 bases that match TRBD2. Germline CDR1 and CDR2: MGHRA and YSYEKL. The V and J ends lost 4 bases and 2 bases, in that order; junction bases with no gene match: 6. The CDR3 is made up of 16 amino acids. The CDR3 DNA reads TGCGCCAGCAGCCCTCTAGCGGGGGGTGTTCAAGAGACCCAGTACTTC. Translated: CASSPLAGGVQETQYF.

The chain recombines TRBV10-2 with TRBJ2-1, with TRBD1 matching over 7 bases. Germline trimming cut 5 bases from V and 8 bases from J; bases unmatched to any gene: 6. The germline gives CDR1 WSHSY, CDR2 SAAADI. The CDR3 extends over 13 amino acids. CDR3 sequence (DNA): TGCGCCAGCAGTAAGACAGGGATCGATGAGCAGTTCTTC. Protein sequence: CASSKTGIDEQFF.

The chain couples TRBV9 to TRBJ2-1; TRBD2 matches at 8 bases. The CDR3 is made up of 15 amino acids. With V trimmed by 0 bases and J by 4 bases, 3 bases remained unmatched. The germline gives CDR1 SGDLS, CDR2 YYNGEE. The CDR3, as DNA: TGTGCCAGCAGCGTAGGGGCGGGGGGTTACAATGAGCAGTTCTTC. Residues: CASSVGAGGYNEQFF.

This CDR3 reads CASSLDGPGQGFADTQYF. In DNA, the CDR3 is TGTGCCAGCAGCTTGGATGGGCCGGGACAGGGGTTTGCAGATACGCAGTATTTT. The V gene is TRBV5-4, the J gene TRBJ2-3, with TRBD1 matching 10 bases. Germline V gene sequence: CDR1 SGHNT, CDR2 YYREEE (reference sequence). V trimming: 0 bases; J trimming: 4 bases; junction bases outside the gene matches: 11. The CDR3 is 18 residues long.

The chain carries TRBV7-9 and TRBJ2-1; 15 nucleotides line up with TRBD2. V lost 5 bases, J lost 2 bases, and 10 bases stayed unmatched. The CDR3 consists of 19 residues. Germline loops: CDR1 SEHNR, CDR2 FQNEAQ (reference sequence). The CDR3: CASSHAGTSGRITYNEQFF. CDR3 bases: TGTGCCAGCAGCCACGCCGGGACTAGCGGGAGGATCACCTACAATGAGCAGTTCTTC.

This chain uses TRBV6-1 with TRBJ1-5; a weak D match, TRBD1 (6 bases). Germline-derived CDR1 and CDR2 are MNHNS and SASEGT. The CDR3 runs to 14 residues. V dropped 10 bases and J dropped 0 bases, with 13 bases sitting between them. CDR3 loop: CATRTVSSNQPQHF. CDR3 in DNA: TGTGCCACCCGGACAGTATCTAGCAATCAGCCCCAGCATTTT.

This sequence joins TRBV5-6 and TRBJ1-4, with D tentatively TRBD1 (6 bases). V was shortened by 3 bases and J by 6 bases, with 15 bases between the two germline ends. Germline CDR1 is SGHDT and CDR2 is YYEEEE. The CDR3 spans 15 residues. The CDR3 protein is CASSSPGPGDEKLFF. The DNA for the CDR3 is TGTGCCAGCAGCTCCCCAGGGCCAGGGGATGAAAAACTGTTTTTT.